A selection of T cell receptor beta chains follows, all from one sample in a study of shared clonotypes between healthy human individuals. Measured with immunoSEQ multiplex PCR; TCRdb has only the in-frame clones, and not every one. Among over 700,000 clones listed, roughly two thirds were seen once. Sequences were obtained from memory CD4+ T cells sorted from blood. The receptors shown here come from a woman aged 30 to 39 in good health. CDR3s include the opening cysteine and the closing phenylalanine or tryptophan.

TRBV28 | CASRGHPTQRANVLTF
TRBV7-9 | CASSFGVAGVGTGELFF
TRBV6-5 | CASSPGGGNEQFF
TRBV7-2 | CASSSDYLSTDTQYF
TRBV9 | CASSVAPPGRDYNEQFF
TRBV5-1 | CASRSSTNTEAFF
TRBV5-8 | CASSPQGAGANVLTF
TRBV27 | CASSFTYTDTQYF
TRBV7-2 | CASRGTGGGTEAFF
TRBV19 | CASSIIRMAGRGELFF
TRBV10-3 | CAISESAYGYTF
TRBV27 | CASRRGGQPQHF
TRBV28 | CASSLIGTGTNYGYTF
TRBV5-1 | CASSLERTDVTRGEKLFF
TRBV4-1 | CASSQDSGRITDTQYF